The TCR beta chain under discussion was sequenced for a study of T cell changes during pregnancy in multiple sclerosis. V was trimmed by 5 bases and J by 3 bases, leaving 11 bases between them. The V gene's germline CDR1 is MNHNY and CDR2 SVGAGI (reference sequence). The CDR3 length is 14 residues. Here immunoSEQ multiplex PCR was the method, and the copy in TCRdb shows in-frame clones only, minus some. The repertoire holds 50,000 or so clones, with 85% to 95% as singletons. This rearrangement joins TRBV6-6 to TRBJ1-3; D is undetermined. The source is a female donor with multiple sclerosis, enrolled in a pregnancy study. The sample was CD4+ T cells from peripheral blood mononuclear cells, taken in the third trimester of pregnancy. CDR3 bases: TGTGCCAGCAGTCGACGAGGATATGGAAACACCATATATTTT. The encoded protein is CASSRRGYGNTIYF.